This record concerns one T cell receptor (beta chain) sequence. This entry is derived from a study of blood T cells in healthy people across ages. Germline CDR1 reads MNHEY; CDR2 reads SVGAGI. Germline trimming cut 0 bases from V and 4 bases from J; bases unmatched to any gene: 5. This CDR3 region has 15 residues. Primers used in a second PCR of roughly 6 to 12 cycles were a sample-barcoded 5' primer and a J-beta primer mix. Every cDNA was tagged by a template-switch adaptor with 12 random nucleotides. TCRdb itself ran the 5' RACE reads through MiXCR, one entry per CDR3 protein. The table records fewer than 700,000 distinct CDR3 sequences, about 43% of them present only once.

The chain joins TRBV6-5 to TRBJ2-7, with 8 bases aligning to TRBD1. The sequenced sample was blood. The clonotype was recovered from a man aged 80 or over in good health. CDR3 DNA: TGTGCCAGCAGTTACTCCCGGACAGGGCGGTACGAGCAGTACTTC. Residues: CASSYSRTGRYEQYF.